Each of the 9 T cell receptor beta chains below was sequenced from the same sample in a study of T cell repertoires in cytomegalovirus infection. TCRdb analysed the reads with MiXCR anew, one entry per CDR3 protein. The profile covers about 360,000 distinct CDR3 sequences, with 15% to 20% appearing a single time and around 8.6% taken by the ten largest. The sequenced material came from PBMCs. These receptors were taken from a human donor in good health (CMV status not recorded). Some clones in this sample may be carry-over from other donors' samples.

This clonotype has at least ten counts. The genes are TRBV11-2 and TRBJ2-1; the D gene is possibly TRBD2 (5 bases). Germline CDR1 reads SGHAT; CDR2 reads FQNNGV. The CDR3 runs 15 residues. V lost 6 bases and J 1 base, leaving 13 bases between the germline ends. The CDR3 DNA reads TGTGCCAGCAGTCCGAGCCGAGGGTCCTACAATGAGCAGTTCTTC. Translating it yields CASSPSRGSYNEQFF.

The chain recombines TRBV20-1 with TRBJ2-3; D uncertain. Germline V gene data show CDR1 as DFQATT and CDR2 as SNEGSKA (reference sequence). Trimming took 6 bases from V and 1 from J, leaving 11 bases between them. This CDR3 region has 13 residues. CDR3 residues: CSAGPFGTDTQYF. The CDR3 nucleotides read TGCAGTGCCGGCCCTTTCGGCACAGATACGCAGTATTTT.

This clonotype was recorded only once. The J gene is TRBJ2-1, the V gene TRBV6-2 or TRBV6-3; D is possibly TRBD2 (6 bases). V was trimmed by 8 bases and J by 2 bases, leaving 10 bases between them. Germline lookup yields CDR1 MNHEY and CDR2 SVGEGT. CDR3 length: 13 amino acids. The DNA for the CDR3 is TGTGCCAGCCGGGACTCCACCTACAATGAGCAGTTCTTC. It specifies CASRDSTYNEQFF.

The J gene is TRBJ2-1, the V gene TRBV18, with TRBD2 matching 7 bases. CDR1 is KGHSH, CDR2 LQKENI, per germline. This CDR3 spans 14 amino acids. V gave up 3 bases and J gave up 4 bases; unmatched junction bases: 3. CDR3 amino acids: CASSPTSRYNEQFF. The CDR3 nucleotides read TGTGCCAGCTCACCGACTAGCAGATACAATGAGCAGTTCTTC.

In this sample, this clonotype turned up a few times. The CDR3, as DNA: TGTGCCAGCAGCTTGGGAACCGCGGGTTTCTCCTACGAGCAGTACTTC. It specifies CASSLGTAGFSYEQYF. The chain combines TRBV11-2 with TRBJ2-7, with a possible D match to TRBD2 (5 bases). The length of the CDR3 is 16 residues. Trimming cost V 3 bases and J 0 bases, with 15 bases left between them. The germline CDR1 and CDR2 sequences are SGHAT and FQNNGV.

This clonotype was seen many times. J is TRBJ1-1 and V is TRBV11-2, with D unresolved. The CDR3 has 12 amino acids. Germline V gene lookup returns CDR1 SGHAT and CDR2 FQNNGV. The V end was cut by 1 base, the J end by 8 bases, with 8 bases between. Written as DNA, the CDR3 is TGTGCCAGCAGCTTAGCCGGAATGGAAGCTTTCTTT. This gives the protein CASSLAGMEAFF.

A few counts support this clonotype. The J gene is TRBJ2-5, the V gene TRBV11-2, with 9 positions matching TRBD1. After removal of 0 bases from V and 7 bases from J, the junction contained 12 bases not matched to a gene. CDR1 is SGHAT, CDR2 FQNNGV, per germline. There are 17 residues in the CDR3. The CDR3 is CASSLDGGVGTGTTQYF. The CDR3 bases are TGTGCCAGCAGCTTAGATGGAGGGGTGGGGACAGGGACGACCCAGTACTTC.

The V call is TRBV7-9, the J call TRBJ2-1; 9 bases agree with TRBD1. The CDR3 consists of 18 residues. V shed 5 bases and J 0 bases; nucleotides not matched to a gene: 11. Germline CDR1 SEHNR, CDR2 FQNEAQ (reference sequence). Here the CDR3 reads CASSPPPGQGYSYNEQFF. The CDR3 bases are TGTGCCAGCAGCCCGCCCCCCGGACAGGGGTACTCCTACAATGAGCAGTTCTTC. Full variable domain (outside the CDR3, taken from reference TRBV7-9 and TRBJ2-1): DTGVSQNPRHKITKRGQNVTFRCDPISEHNRLYWYRQTLGQGPEFLTYFQNEAQLEKSRLLSDRFSAERPKGSFSTLEIQRTEQGDSAMYLCASSPPPGQGYSYNEQFFGPGTRLTVL.

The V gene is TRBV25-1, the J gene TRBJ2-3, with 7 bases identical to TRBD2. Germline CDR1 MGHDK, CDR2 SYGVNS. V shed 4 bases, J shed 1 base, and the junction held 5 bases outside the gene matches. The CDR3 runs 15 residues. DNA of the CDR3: TGTGCCAGCAGTGGCTTAGCGGGCCGCACAGATACGCAGTATTTT. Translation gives CASSGLAGRTDTQYF.